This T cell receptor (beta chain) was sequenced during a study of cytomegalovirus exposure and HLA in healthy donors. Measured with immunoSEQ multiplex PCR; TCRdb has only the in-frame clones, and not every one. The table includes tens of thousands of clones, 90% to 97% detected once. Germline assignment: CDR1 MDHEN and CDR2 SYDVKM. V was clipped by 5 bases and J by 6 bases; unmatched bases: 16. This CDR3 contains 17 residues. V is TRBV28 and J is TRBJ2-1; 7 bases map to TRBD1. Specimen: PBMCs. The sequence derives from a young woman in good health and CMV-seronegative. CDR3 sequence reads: CASSPADRDPPPNEQFF. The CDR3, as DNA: TGTGCCAGCAGTCCCGCCGACAGGGACCCTCCACCCAATGAGCAGTTCTTC.